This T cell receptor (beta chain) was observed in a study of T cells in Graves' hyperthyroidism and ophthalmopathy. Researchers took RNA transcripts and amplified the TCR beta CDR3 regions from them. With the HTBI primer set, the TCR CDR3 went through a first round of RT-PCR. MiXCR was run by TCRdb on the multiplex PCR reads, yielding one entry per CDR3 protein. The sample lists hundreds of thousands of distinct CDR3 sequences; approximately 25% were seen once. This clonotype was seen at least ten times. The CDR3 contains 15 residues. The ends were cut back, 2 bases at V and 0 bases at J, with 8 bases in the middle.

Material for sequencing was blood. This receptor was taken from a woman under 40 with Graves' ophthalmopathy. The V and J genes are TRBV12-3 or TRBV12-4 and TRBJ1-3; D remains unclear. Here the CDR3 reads CASSLQLGSGNTIYF. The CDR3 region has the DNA TGTGCCAGCAGTTTACAGTTGGGCTCTGGAAACACCATATATTTT.